This entry concerns a single TCR beta chain. The target antigen is unknown. The record originates from a study of T cells in tuberculosis. CDR3 length: 15 residues. Germline V gene sequence: CDR1 SGDLS, CDR2 YYNGEE. The J segment lost 0 bases and the V segment lost 4 bases, leaving 6 bases of the junction unmatched. Study results and caveats: Active tuberculosis TCR-alpha repertoires lay closer to GMM-specific TCRs than IGRA-negative controls, suggesting clonal expansion.

Using immunoSEQ multiplex PCR, the repertoire was profiled, and TCRdb retains in-frame clones only, with some absent. The table includes roughly 34,000 clones, roughly 90% detected once. The chain links TRBV9 to TRBJ2-7, with 8 bases that match TRBD1. The receptor was derived from a donor between 10 and 35 years old with latent tuberculosis or without tuberculosis infection. Some clones in this sample may be carry-over from other donors' samples. The specimen was PBMCs. This CDR3 is CASSSRQGISYEQYF. CDR3 coding DNA: TGTGCCAGCAGCTCACGACAGGGGATCTCCTACGAGCAGTACTTC.